This T cell receptor beta chain is drawn from a study of brain metastases from non-small cell lung cancer. Study conclusions and caveats: Metastases had sparse T cells but largely shared repertoires with primaries. Compared with primary tumors, brain metastases showed less T-cell infiltration. In nearly 65% of brain metastases, T-cell clones were expanded compared with matched primary tumors.

Method: immunoSEQ multiplex PCR; TCRdb's copy keeps in-frame clones and lacks some. The sample includes approximately 7,800 clones, 70% to 90% of them seen just once. The CDR3 is 15 residues long. Deletions cut 2 bases from V and 2 bases from J, with 13 bases between. CDR1 is KGHSH and CDR2 is LQKENI in the germline V gene. Remarks on this clone: Its antigen is unidentified.

The TCR was taken from a donor aged 40 or over with non-small cell lung cancer. The V gene is TRBV18, the J gene TRBJ2-7; D may be TRBD1 (5 bases). The material sequenced was primary lung tumor tissue. The CDR3 loop is CASSPRQGLAYEQYF. The CDR3 DNA is TGTGCCAGCTCACCAAGGCAGGGATTAGCCTACGAGCAGTACTTC.